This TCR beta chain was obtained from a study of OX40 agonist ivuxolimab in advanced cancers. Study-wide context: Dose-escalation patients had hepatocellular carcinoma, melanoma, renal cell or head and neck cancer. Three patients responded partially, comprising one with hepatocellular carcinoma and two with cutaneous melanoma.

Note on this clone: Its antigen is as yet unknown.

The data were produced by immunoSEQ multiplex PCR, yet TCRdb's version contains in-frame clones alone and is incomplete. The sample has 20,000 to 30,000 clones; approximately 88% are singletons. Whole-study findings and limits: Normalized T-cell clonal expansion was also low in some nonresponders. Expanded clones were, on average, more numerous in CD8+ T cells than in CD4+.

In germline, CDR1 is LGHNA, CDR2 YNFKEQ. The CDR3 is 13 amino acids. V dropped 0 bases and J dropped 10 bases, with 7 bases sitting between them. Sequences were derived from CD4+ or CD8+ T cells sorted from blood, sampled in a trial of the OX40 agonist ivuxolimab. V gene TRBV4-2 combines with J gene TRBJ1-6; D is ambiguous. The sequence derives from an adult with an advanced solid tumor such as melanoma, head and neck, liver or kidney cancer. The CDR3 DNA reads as TGTGCCAGCAGCCAAGATGAGAGGTCACCCCTCCACTTT. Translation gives CASSQDERSPLHF.